The next 30 T cell receptor beta chains were all read from a single sample in a study of shared clonotypes between healthy human individuals. TCRdb keeps only in-frame clones here, not all; method: immunoSEQ multiplex PCR. The profile covers 550,000 to 700,000 clones, with approximately 73% appearing a single time and around 2% taken by the ten largest. The material sequenced was memory CD4+ T cells sorted from blood. Subset defined: CD45RA-negative fraction. All receptors derive from a woman aged 25 to 39 in good health.

This clone was detected a few times. This rearrangement joins TRBV6-5 to TRBJ1-5; tentative D call: TRBD1 (6 bases). Germline CDR1 reads MNHEY; CDR2 reads SVGAGI. The length of the CDR3 is 15 residues. V gave up 5 bases and J gave up 5 bases, with 16 bases separating them. CDR3 protein: CASSRTGKGDQPQHF. CDR3 nucleotide sequence: TGTGCCAGCAGTCGTACAGGGAAGGGAGATCAGCCCCAGCATTTT.

The rearrangement links TRBV28 to TRBJ2-4; possible D gene TRBD1, 6 bases. Trimming stripped 5 bases from V and 7 bases from J, with 21 bases between. The length of the CDR3 is 16 residues. Germline CDR1 MDHEN, CDR2 SYDVKM. The CDR3 loop reads CASSPWGGQFDNIQYF. The DNA of the CDR3 is TGTGCCAGCAGTCCCTGGGGCGGACAGTTTGACAACATTCAGTACTTC.

This sequence joins TRBV5-1 and TRBJ2-4; D is unclear. Deletions cut 4 bases from V and 0 bases from J, with 8 bases between. Germline CDR1 reads SGHRS; CDR2 reads YFSETQ. This CDR3 has 14 amino acids. CDR3: CASSQSLAKNIQYF. In DNA, the CDR3 is TGCGCCAGCAGCCAGTCTCTAGCCAAAAACATTCAGTACTTC.

The chain joins TRBV6-5 to TRBJ2-3, with D possibly TRBD2 on 5 matching bases. Looked up from germline, CDR1 is MNHEY and CDR2 is SVGAGI. The CDR3 consists of 13 residues. The ends were cut back, 6 bases at V and 1 base at J, with 8 bases in the middle. The CDR3 DNA reads TGTGCCAGCAGCACTAGGGGCACAGATACGCAGTATTTT. It codes for CASSTRGTDTQYF.

J is TRBJ2-7 and V is TRBV5-1; TRBD1 agrees at 10 bases. CDR1 is SGHRS, CDR2 YFSETQ, per germline. V lost 4 bases, J lost 6 bases, and 7 bases stayed unmatched. The CDR3 is 14 residues long. Here the CDR3 reads CASSRQGALGEQYF. As DNA, the CDR3 is TGCGCCAGCAGCCGACAGGGGGCGCTTGGCGAGCAGTACTTC.

The chain carries TRBV19 and TRBJ2-1; no clear D gene. CDR3 length: 14 residues. The V end lost 6 bases, the J end lost 0 bases, and 9 bases lay between the germline ends. Germline V gene data show CDR1 as LNHDA and CDR2 as SQIVND (reference sequence). The CDR3 DNA reads as TGTGCCAGTAGAGAAGCTAGCTCCTACAATGAGCAGTTCTTC. It specifies CASREASSYNEQFF.

This clone has at least ten counts. The chain employs TRBV5-1 and TRBJ2-7; 15 bases fit TRBD2. The CDR3 runs 14 residues. In germline, CDR1 is SGHRS, CDR2 YFSETQ. Germline trimming cut 3 bases from V and 9 bases from J; bases unmatched to any gene: 4. DNA for the CDR3: TGCGCCAGCAGCTCTGGGACTAGCGGGGGGTGGCAGTACTTC. This sequence encodes CASSSGTSGGWQYF. The whole variable domain, remainder taken from reference TRBV5-1 and TRBJ2-7, is KAGVTQTPRYLIKTRGQQVTLSCSPISGHRSVSWYQQTPGQGLQFLFEYFSETQRNKGNFPGRFSGRQFSNSRSEMNVSTLELGDSALYLCASSSGTSGGWQYFGPGTRLTVT.

The chain carries TRBV28 and TRBJ2-7; 7 bases map to TRBD1. The CDR3 is 14 residues long. Looked up from germline, CDR1 is MDHEN and CDR2 is SYDVKM. After removal of 6 bases from V and 3 bases from J, the junction contained 8 bases not matched to a gene. The CDR3 DNA sequence: TGTGCCAGCAGACCTTCCTACAGGGGCTACGAGCAGTACTTC. Protein sequence: CASRPSYRGYEQYF.

The chain recombines TRBV20-1 with TRBJ2-1, with D uncertain. The ends were cut back, 4 bases at V and 9 bases at J, with 10 bases in the middle. Germline assignment: CDR1 DFQATT and CDR2 SNEGSKA (reference sequence). The CDR3 totals 11 residues. As DNA, the CDR3 is TGCAGTGCTACGACGGCGGTTGAGCAGTTCTTC. It yields the protein CSATTAVEQFF.

This clone was detected once. This chain links TRBV28 with TRBJ1-2; TRBD1 aligns across 10 bases. CDR3 size: 13 residues. Germline CDR1 is MDHEN and CDR2 is SYDVKM. Germline trimming cut 8 bases from V and 5 bases from J; bases unmatched to any gene: 5. CDR3 in amino acids: CASSRDRGYGYTF. DNA for the CDR3: TGTGCCAGCTCCCGGGACAGGGGTTATGGCTACACCTTC.

The CDR3 loop reads CASSLAPGMVEKLFF. The CDR3 bases are TGCGCCAGCAGCTTGGCCCCGGGAATGGTTGAAAAACTGTTTTTT. The V and J genes are TRBV5-1 and TRBJ1-4; D uncertain. The CDR3 loop spans 15 amino acids. Germline CDR1 is SGHRS and CDR2 is YFSETQ. Between the trimmed V and J ends, which lost 0 bases and 7 bases, there was a span of 13 bases.

This sequence joins TRBV7-9 and TRBJ2-1, with unresolved D. Per the germline V gene, CDR1 is SEHNR and CDR2 is FQNEAQ (reference sequence). V lost 2 bases, J lost 4 bases, and 12 bases lay in between. CDR3 length: 15 amino acids. CDR3 DNA: TGTGCCAGCAGCTTAACCTCGGTTGGTTACAATGAGCAGTTCTTC. It yields the protein CASSLTSVGYNEQFF.

The chain joins TRBV10-3 to TRBJ2-3; D unresolved. The CDR3 runs 11 residues. V lost 0 bases, J lost 5 bases, and 0 bases lay in between. Germline V lookup: CDR1 ENHRY, CDR2 SYGVKD. Written as DNA, the CDR3 is TGTGCCATCAGTGAGTCAGATACGCAGTATTTT. This codes for CAISESDTQYF.

This clone was detected only a few times. The chain carries TRBV4-1 and TRBJ2-7, with 10 bases lining up with TRBD1. V gave up 2 bases and J gave up 5 bases; unmatched junction bases: 6. Germline CDR1 is MGHRA and CDR2 is YSYEKL. The CDR3 loop spans 15 amino acids. CDR3 nucleotide sequence: TGCGCCAGCAGCCAATCCGGGACAGGGGTCCACGAGCAGTACTTC. Its protein product is CASSQSGTGVHEQYF.

The chain uses TRBV28 and TRBJ2-3; D gene uncertain. CDR1 MDHEN and CDR2 SYDVKM come from the germline V gene. Trimming removed 5 bases from V and 9 bases from J, with 12 bases in between. The CDR3 is 12 residues long. As DNA, the CDR3 is TGTGCCAGCAGTCCCGCTTTTTTGACGCAGTATTTT. This encodes CASSPAFLTQYF. The full variable domain, completed using reference TRBV28 and TRBJ2-3, is DVKVTQSSRYLVKRTGEKVFLECVQDMDHENMFWYRQDPGLGLRLIYFSYDVKMKEKGDIPEGYSVSREKKERFSLILESASTNQTSMYLCASSPAFLTQYFGPGTRLTVL.

With regard to this clone: Other nucleotide sequences from this sample produce the same CDR3. This rearrangement joins TRBV27 to TRBJ1-5, with D unresolved. V dropped 1 base and J dropped 2 bases, with 9 bases sitting between them. CDR3 length: 15 amino acids. CDR1 is MNHEY, CDR2 SMNVEV, per germline (reference sequence). The CDR3 region has the DNA TGTGCCAGCAGTTTATTATCGGGAGGCAATCAGCCCCAGCATTTT. Residues: CASSLLSGGNQPQHF.

The chain couples TRBV6-5 to TRBJ1-4; D uncertain. Germline V gene lookup returns CDR1 MNHEY and CDR2 SVGAGI. Trimming pared 6 bases from V and 7 bases from J, leaving 6 bases between. CDR3 length: 11 amino acids. The CDR3 loop reads CASRSVEKLFF. The CDR3 DNA reads TGTGCCAGCAGATCGGTTGAAAAACTGTTTTTT.

At least ten counts were recorded for this clone. The rearrangement links TRBV19 to TRBJ2-1; D unclear. The CDR3 extends over 11 amino acids. From germline, CDR1 is LNHDA and CDR2 SQIVND (reference sequence). V lost 7 bases and J 15 bases, leaving 16 bases between the germline ends. This CDR3 is CASKDKRGLFF. The CDR3 DNA follows: TGTGCCAGTAAGGATAAGCGCGGCCTGTTCTTC.

The chain combines TRBV28 with TRBJ1-5; TRBD1 is a possible D gene (6 bases). Germline CDR1 and CDR2: MDHEN and SYDVKM. CDR3 length equals 14 residues. With 3 bases removed from V and 4 bases from J, the gap between germline ends came to 10 bases. DNA of the CDR3: TGTGCCAGCAGTTTCGCAGGGGCGAATCAGCCCCAGCATTTT. Its translation: CASSFAGANQPQHF.

V and J are TRBV19 and TRBJ1-5; the D gene is possibly TRBD1 (5 bases). Germline V gene data show CDR1 as LNHDA and CDR2 as SQIVND (reference sequence). This CDR3 has 13 amino acids. V dropped 7 bases and J dropped 5 bases, with 12 bases sitting between them. The CDR3 loop reads CASTWGTDQPQHF. The DNA for the CDR3 is TGTGCCAGTACATGGGGGACCGATCAGCCCCAGCATTTT.

The chain is built from TRBV7-8 and TRBJ2-5; 10 positions agree with TRBD1. Judging by the DNA end, TRBJ2-7 fits better; the J call may be wrong. CDR1 SGHVS and CDR2 FQNEAQ come from the germline V gene. The CDR3 spans 15 residues. In nucleotides, the CDR3 is TGTGCCAGCACCGAACCGGGACAGGGGTTTTACGAGCAGTACTTC. Translating it yields CASTEPGQGFYEQYF.

J is TRBJ2-7 and V is TRBV5-6; 7 positions agree with TRBD1. Germline V gives CDR1 SGHDT, CDR2 YYEEEE. With V trimmed by 4 bases and J by 3 bases, 4 bases remained unmatched. There are 13 residues in the CDR3. As DNA, the CDR3 is TGTGCCAGCAGCAACAGGGGACGCTACGAGCAGTACTTC. Residues: CASSNRGRYEQYF.

The chain joins TRBV4-1 to TRBJ2-1; D unclear. CDR1 is MGHRA, CDR2 YSYEKL, per germline. This CDR3 spans 16 amino acids. Trimming pared 3 bases from V and 5 bases from J, leaving 17 bases between. The CDR3 bases are TGCGCCAGCAGCCACCCGGCGCAGGACCTAAACAATGAGCAGTTCTTC. It is translated as CASSHPAQDLNNEQFF.

The rearrangement links TRBV19 to TRBJ1-2; D call uncertain. The CDR3 is 14 residues long. V was clipped by 7 bases and J by 0 bases, with 12 bases between them. Germline V gene lookup returns CDR1 LNHDA and CDR2 SQIVND (reference sequence). The CDR3, as DNA: TGTGCCAGTATAAAGGACCGAGCTAACTATGGCTACACCTTC. Translation: CASIKDRANYGYTF.

This clone was picked up one time. The chain has TRBV28 and TRBJ2-7; maybe TRBD1 (5 bases). The germline V gene has CDR1 MDHEN and CDR2 SYDVKM. The CDR3 is 12 residues long. Trimming pared 8 bases from V and 4 bases from J, leaving 12 bases between. This CDR3 is CASRRVGYEQYF. The CDR3 DNA sequence: TGTGCCAGCCGCAGGGTTGGTTACGAGCAGTACTTC.

This clone was observed a handful of times. This chain connects TRBV5-1 to TRBJ2-2, with D unresolved. Germline CDR1 reads SGHRS; CDR2 reads YFSETQ. Between the trimmed V and J ends, which lost 2 bases and 0 bases, there was a span of 5 bases. The CDR3 extends over 14 amino acids. CDR3 region: CASSFQANTGELFF. The CDR3 nucleotides are TGCGCCAGCAGCTTCCAGGCGAACACCGGGGAGCTGTTTTTT.

The chain uses TRBV6-1 and TRBJ2-4; D is perhaps TRBD2 (5 bases). Germline V gene data show CDR1 as MNHNS and CDR2 as SASEGT. The V and J ends lost 7 bases and 7 bases respectively, with 20 bases between them. CDR3 length: 15 amino acids. The CDR3 protein is CASTPRRSSGNIQYF. The CDR3 coding sequence is TGTGCCAGCACTCCTAGGAGGTCCTCTGGGAACATTCAGTACTTC.

This sequence joins TRBV19 and TRBJ1-5, with D possibly being TRBD1 (6 bases). Germline V gene sequence: CDR1 LNHDA, CDR2 SQIVND (reference sequence). The CDR3 has 18 amino acids. The ends were cut back, 3 bases at V and 2 bases at J, with 20 bases in the middle. The CDR3 sequence is CASSISSGAGKGNQPQHF. The CDR3 DNA follows: TGTGCCAGTAGTATCAGCTCAGGGGCCGGTAAGGGCAATCAGCCCCAGCATTTT.

The rearrangement joins TRBV6-5 to TRBJ2-7; no reliable D call. V dropped 1 base and J dropped 3 bases, with 10 bases sitting between them. Germline lookup yields CDR1 MNHEY and CDR2 SVGAGI. The CDR3 totals 14 residues. CDR3 DNA sequence: TGTGCCAGCAGTTACTATAGCAGAGACTACGAGCAGTACTTC. It translates to CASSYYSRDYEQYF.

The chain is built from TRBV5-1 and TRBJ2-7; D not resolved. V was clipped by 1 base and J by 2 bases, with 16 bases between them. This CDR3 comprises 16 residues. Germline V lookup: CDR1 SGHRS, CDR2 YFSETQ. DNA of the CDR3: TGCGCCAGCAGCTTGAATGTGGGCTCCCCAACCTACGAGCAGTACTTC. Protein product: CASSLNVGSPTYEQYF.